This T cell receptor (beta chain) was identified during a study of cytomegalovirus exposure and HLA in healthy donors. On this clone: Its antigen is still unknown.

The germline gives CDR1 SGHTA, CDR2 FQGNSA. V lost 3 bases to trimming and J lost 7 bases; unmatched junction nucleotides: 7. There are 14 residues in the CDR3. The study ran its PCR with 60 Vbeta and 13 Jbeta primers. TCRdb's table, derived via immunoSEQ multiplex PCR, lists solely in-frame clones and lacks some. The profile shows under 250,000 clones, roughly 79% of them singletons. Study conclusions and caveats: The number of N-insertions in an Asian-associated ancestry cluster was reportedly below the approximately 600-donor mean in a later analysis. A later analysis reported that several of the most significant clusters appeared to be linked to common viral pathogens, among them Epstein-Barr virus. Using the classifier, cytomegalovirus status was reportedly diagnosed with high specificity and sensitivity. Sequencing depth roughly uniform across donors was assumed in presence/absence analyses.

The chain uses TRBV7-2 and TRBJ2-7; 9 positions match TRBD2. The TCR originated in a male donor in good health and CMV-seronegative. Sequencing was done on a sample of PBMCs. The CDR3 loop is CASSFSGGILEQYF. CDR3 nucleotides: TGTGCCAGCAGCTTTAGCGGGGGCATCCTGGAGCAGTACTTC.